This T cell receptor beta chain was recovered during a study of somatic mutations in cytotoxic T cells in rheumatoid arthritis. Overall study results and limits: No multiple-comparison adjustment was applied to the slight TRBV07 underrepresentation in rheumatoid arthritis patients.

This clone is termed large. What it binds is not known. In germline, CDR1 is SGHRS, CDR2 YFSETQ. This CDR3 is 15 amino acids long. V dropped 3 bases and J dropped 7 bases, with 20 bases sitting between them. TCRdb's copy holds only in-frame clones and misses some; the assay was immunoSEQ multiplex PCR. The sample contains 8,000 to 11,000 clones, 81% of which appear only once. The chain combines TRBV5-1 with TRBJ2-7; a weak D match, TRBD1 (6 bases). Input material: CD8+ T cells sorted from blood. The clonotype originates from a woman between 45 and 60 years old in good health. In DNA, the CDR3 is TGCGCCAGCAGCTCTAGGGGGACATCCAGGGAGGAGCAGTACTTC. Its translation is CASSSRGTSREEQYF.